This T cell receptor beta chain emerged from a study of T cells in Graves' hyperthyroidism and ophthalmopathy. Study-wide results and caveats: Ophthalmopathy was separated from stable hyperthyroidism by a 13 V-J model.

A word on this clonotype: Its antigen is unknown.

Amplified regions were TCR beta CDR3 sequences from RNA transcripts. The HTBI primer set served for first-round RT-PCR of the TCR CDR3. Via MiXCR, TCRdb re-called the multiplex PCR reads, giving one row per CDR3 protein. The sample comprises more than 450,000 distinct CDR3 sequences, about 15% of which are singletons, and about 14% rests with the top ten. The CDR3 spans 13 residues. CDR1 is SGHTA and CDR2 is FQGNSA in the germline V gene. The ends were cut back, 4 bases at V and 10 bases at J, with 11 bases in the middle. The TCR sequence derives from a woman aged 40 to 50 with Graves' hyperthyroidism. The specimen was blood. The chain joins TRBV7-2 to TRBJ1-6, with unresolved D. Written as DNA, the CDR3 is TGTGCCAGCAGCTCGCCTCTAGGCTCACCCCTCCACTTT. Protein: CASSSPLGSPLHF.